The 4 T cell receptor beta chains below come from one sample, sequenced in a study of PD-L1 blockade in urothelial cancer. Using immunoSEQ multiplex PCR, the repertoire was profiled, and TCRdb retains in-frame clones only, with some absent. The table lists around 79,000 clones, approximately 80% of them singletons. Time point reported: pretreatment peripheral blood. Sequenced material: PBMCs, taken around atezolizumab (anti-PD-L1) treatment. These receptors originate from a man aged 40-49 years with urothelial cancer.

The chain recombines TRBV18 with TRBJ2-5, with a tentative D call TRBD1 (6 bases). Germline assignment: CDR1 KGHSH and CDR2 LQKENI. The CDR3 runs 14 residues. The V end was cut by 2 bases, the J end by 1 base, with 8 bases between. The CDR3 sequence: CASSPRGSQETQYF. CDR3 coding DNA: TGTGCCAGCTCACCAAGGGGGAGCCAAGAGACCCAGTACTTC.

The chain couples TRBV5-1 to TRBJ2-1; TRBD2 is a possible D gene (6 bases). The V end lost 1 base, the J end lost 7 bases, and 12 bases lay between the germline ends. The CDR3 length is 14 residues. In germline, CDR1 is SGHRS, CDR2 YFSETQ. CDR3 nucleotides: TGCGCCAGCAGCTTGTCTCTCCGGGGGAATGAGCAGTTCTTC. Its protein product is CASSLSLRGNEQFF.

The V gene is TRBV9, the J gene TRBJ2-3, with 11 positions matching TRBD2. Looked up from germline, CDR1 is SGDLS and CDR2 is YYNGEE. The length of the CDR3 is 17 residues. V lost 2 bases to trimming and J lost 0 bases; unmatched junction nucleotides: 5. The CDR3: CASSVRTSGHSTDTQYF. DNA for the CDR3: TGTGCCAGCAGCGTCCGGACTAGCGGGCATAGCACAGATACGCAGTATTTT. The whole variable domain, remainder taken from reference TRBV9 and TRBJ2-3, is DSGVTQTPKHLITATGQRVTLRCSPRSGDLSVYWYQQSLDQGLQFLIQYYNGEERAKGNILERFSAQQFPDLHSELNLSSLELGDSALYFCASSVRTSGHSTDTQYFGPGTRLTVL.

This chain connects TRBV5-1 to TRBJ2-1; 10 bases line up with TRBD1. Trimming removed 2 bases from V and 5 bases from J; junction bases left unmatched: 4. Germline loops: CDR1 SGHRS, CDR2 YFSETQ. This CDR3 has 15 amino acids. The CDR3 DNA sequence: TGCGCCAGCAGCTTAGGGACAGGGGCGAACAATGAGCAGTTCTTC. Protein sequence: CASSLGTGANNEQFF.